One and the same sample provided the 2 T cell receptor beta chains below, sequenced in a study of a mutant IDH1 vaccine in newly diagnosed glioma (dated by TCRdb to the early 2020s). The time point label for this specimen denotes: week 35, safety follow-up. Each vaccine dose, consisting of 300 ug of a 20-mer mutant IDH1 peptide in Montanide, was administered subcutaneously with topical imiquimod. The antigens these receptors bind are not known. Receptor amplification or capture employed the immunoSEQ multiplex PCR assay. TCRdb's version of the immuneACCESS table is confined to in-frame rearrangements and falls short of the full clone set. An unresolved V gene accounts for under half of the shortfall where checked; the remainder is of unknown origin. The sample table shows tens of thousands of clones, and 81% are seen once. Roughly 5.2% of the sample goes to the ten largest clones. This sample comprised PBMCs, obtained from a glioma patient whose treatment included an IDH1 peptide vaccine. Receptors originate from a man in his forties with glioma.

The chain carries TRBV2 and TRBJ2-3; 8 positions agree with TRBD1. The CDR3 is 15 residues long. Trimming at V came to 3 bases and at J to 2 bases, leaving 4 bases not matched to a gene. Germline V gives CDR1 SNHLY, CDR2 FYNNEI. The CDR3 coding sequence is TGTGCCAGCAGTGATGCAGGGGGCCTCACAGATACGCAGTATTTT. This gives the protein CASSDAGGLTDTQYF.

The rearrangement uses TRBV10-1 and TRBJ2-7; D may be TRBD1 (5 bases). Trimming left V 2 bases short and J 3 bases short, with 14 bases between. The CDR3 extends over 15 amino acids. Per the germline V gene, CDR1 is WNHNN and CDR2 is SYGVQD (reference sequence). DNA of the CDR3: TGCGCCAGCAGTGAGCCCGACCAGGGTGGCTACGAGCAGTACTTC. This encodes CASSEPDQGGYEQYF.